This passage covers 20 T cell receptor beta chains from one sample sequenced in a study of blood T cell repertoires in COVID-19. The method was immunoSEQ multiplex PCR; TCRdb's version includes in-frame clones alone and lacks a portion of them. Altogether a few hundred thousand clones are present, around 89% being singletons, with the ten largest covering more than 0.85%. The sequencing input was peripheral blood. The receptors were gathered from a woman aged 40 to 50 with COVID-19, enrolled during active disease.

The gene calls are TRBV27 and TRBJ2-7; D may be TRBD2 (5 bases). Germline-derived CDR1 and CDR2 are MNHEY and SMNVEV (reference sequence). This CDR3 comprises 16 residues. V was clipped by 7 bases and J by 0 bases, with 19 bases between them. CDR3 DNA: TGTGCCAGCAACCCTCTGGGCGGGCCCAGCTCCTACGAGCAGTACTTC. Encoded protein: CASNPLGGPSSYEQYF.

The chain combines TRBV4-2 with TRBJ1-5, with D tentatively TRBD1 (6 bases). The germline V gene has CDR1 LGHNA and CDR2 YNFKEQ. This CDR3 has 17 residues. The V gene lost 1 base and the J gene lost 7 bases, with 20 bases spanning the gap. CDR3 DNA sequence: TGTGCCAGCAGCCAAGTGGCGGACAGTACAGGAGTGCAGCCCCAGCATTTT. Its protein is CASSQVADSTGVQPQHF.

This chain links TRBV7-9 with TRBJ2-2; 10 bases are a match to TRBD2. V lost 5 bases and J lost 7; bases outside the gene matches: 10. CDR3 length: 16 residues. Germline loops: CDR1 SEHNR, CDR2 FQNEAQ (reference sequence). The chain's CDR3 is CASSLSLAGESGELFF. The CDR3 DNA is TGTGCCAGCAGCCTCTCCCTAGCGGGGGAGAGCGGGGAGCTGTTTTTT.

This chain links TRBV11-2 with TRBJ2-1; 8 positions match TRBD2. Germline V gene sequence: CDR1 SGHAT, CDR2 FQNNGV. The ends lost 5 bases at V and 9 bases at J; junction bases unmatched: 12. The CDR3 runs 15 residues. CDR3 DNA: TGTGCCAGCAGCCCGTTGCGCGGGAGGCTTGGTGAGCAGTTCTTC. It specifies CASSPLRGRLGEQFF.

This clone was observed a few times. The V gene is TRBV29-1, the J gene TRBJ2-1; TRBD2 might be the D (7 bases). The germline V gene encodes CDR1 SQVTM and CDR2 ANQGSEA. The CDR3 has 15 amino acids. V dropped 5 bases and J dropped 0 bases, with 14 bases sitting between them. This CDR3 is CSVPAGAFSYNEQFF. CDR3 sequence (DNA): TGCAGCGTTCCCGCGGGGGCGTTCTCCTACAATGAGCAGTTCTTC.

The rearrangement joins TRBV3-1 (or the pseudogene TRBV3-2) to TRBJ1-6; 8 bases match TRBD1. Unmatched junction bases numbered 13, after V lost 6 bases and J lost 12 bases. The CDR3 contains 15 residues. Looked up from germline, CDR1 is LGHDT and CDR2 is YNNKEL (reference sequence). The CDR3 is CASSQNQGQVKPLHF. CDR3 in DNA: TGTGCCAGCAGTCAAAACCAGGGACAGGTTAAACCCCTCCACTTT.

This chain uses TRBV7-9 with TRBJ2-1, with 10 positions matching TRBD1. Trimming at V came to 5 bases and at J to 1 base, leaving 2 bases not matched to a gene. The CDR3 is made up of 15 amino acids. CDR1 is SEHNR, CDR2 FQNEAQ, per germline (reference sequence). CDR3 sequence: CASSQDRGSYNEQFF. The DNA for the CDR3 is TGTGCCAGCAGCCAGGACAGGGGGTCCTACAATGAGCAGTTCTTC.

Comment on this clone: The same CDR3 arises from other DNA sequences in this sample as well. The chain carries TRBV5-4 and TRBJ2-7; 11 bases map to TRBD1. With 4 bases clipped from V and 0 bases from J, the junction kept 3 bases outside the gene matches. Germline V gene sequence: CDR1 SGHNT, CDR2 YYREEE (reference sequence). This CDR3 has 15 amino acids. CDR3 residues: CASSPGTGGSYEQYF. CDR3 DNA: TGTGCCAGCAGCCCAGGGACAGGGGGCTCCTACGAGCAGTACTTC. Drawing the rest from reference TRBV5-4 and TRBJ2-7, the complete variable domain is ETGVTQSPTHLIKTRGQQVTLRCSSQSGHNTVSWYQQALGQGPQFIFQYYREEENGRGNFPPRFSGLQFPNYSSELNVNALELDDSALYLCASSPGTGGSYEQYFGPGTRLTVT.

V usage is TRBV19 and J usage is TRBJ2-5; weak D call: TRBD1 (5 bases). Germline V gene data show CDR1 as LNHDA and CDR2 as SQIVND (reference sequence). The CDR3 extends over 15 amino acids. Trimming left V 5 bases short and J 5 bases short, with 18 bases between. The CDR3 spells CASSVDRDRVETQYF. In DNA, the CDR3 is TGTGCCAGTAGTGTCGACAGAGATCGGGTGGAGACCCAGTACTTC.

The chain carries TRBV28 and TRBJ1-2; D is ambiguous. Trimming took 1 base from V and 0 from J, leaving 12 bases between them. Looked up from germline, CDR1 is MDHEN and CDR2 is SYDVKM. This CDR3 contains 16 residues. This chain's CDR3 is CASSLYSGNPNYGYTF. DNA for the CDR3: TGTGCCAGCAGTTTATATTCCGGGAATCCTAACTATGGCTACACCTTC.

The chain carries TRBV19 and TRBJ1-2, with unresolved D. Germline CDR1 is LNHDA and CDR2 is SQIVND (reference sequence). V lost 5 bases to trimming and J lost 4 bases, with 14 bases between them. The CDR3 extends over 14 amino acids. In DNA, the CDR3 is TGTGCCAGTAGTGAGGGCCAGCGGCCCTATGGCTACACCTTC. Translating it yields CASSEGQRPYGYTF.

The chain joins TRBV15 to TRBJ2-1; TRBD1 matches 9 bases. This CDR3 contains 17 residues. Trimming cost V 7 bases and J 2 bases; bases outside gene matches: 12. The V gene's germline CDR1 is LNHNV and CDR2 YYDKDF (reference sequence). The CDR3 protein is CATTSSLTGGTYNEQFF. The CDR3 coding sequence is TGTGCCACCACCTCGAGCCTCACAGGGGGCACCTACAATGAGCAGTTCTTC.

V gene TRBV12-3 or TRBV12-4 combines with J gene TRBJ1-1; 10 bases map to TRBD1. V gave up 4 bases and J gave up 7 bases; unmatched junction bases: 0. CDR3 length: 12 amino acids. The CDR3 coding sequence is TGTGCCAGCAGTTGGGACAGGGGTGAAGCTTTCTTT. This codes for CASSWDRGEAFF.

V is TRBV9 and J is TRBJ1-3; 7 bases match TRBD1. With V trimmed by 4 bases and J by 0 bases, 10 bases remained unmatched. This CDR3 is built from 17 residues. CDR1 and CDR2 from the germline V gene are SGDLS and YYNGEE. The CDR3 nucleotides read TGTGCCAGCAGCCCACAGGGGTTCTCACACTCTGGAAACACCATATATTTT. This encodes CASSPQGFSHSGNTIYF.

The chain couples TRBV28 to TRBJ1-1, with TRBD1 identical over 8 bases. Germline V gene data show CDR1 as MDHEN and CDR2 as SYDVKM. This CDR3 has 13 residues. Trimming took 2 bases from V and 10 from J; bases not matched to a gene: 6. The CDR3 reads CASSLTGTGGAFF. The DNA of the CDR3 is TGTGCCAGCAGTTTAACCGGAACAGGGGGAGCTTTCTTT. Combining the CDR3 with reference TRBV28 and TRBJ1-1 gives the whole variable domain DVKVTQSSRYLVKRTGEKVFLECVQDMDHENMFWYRQDPGLGLRLIYFSYDVKMKEKGDIPEGYSVSREKKERFSLILESASTNQTSMYLCASSLTGTGGAFFGQGTRLTVV.

The J gene is TRBJ2-7, the V gene TRBV4-1; 7 positions match TRBD2. Germline V lookup: CDR1 MGHRA, CDR2 YSYEKL. Losses at the gene ends were 2 bases for V and 6 bases for J; bases not matched to a gene: 10. This CDR3 comprises 15 residues. CDR3 nucleotides: TGCGCCAGCAGCCAATTCACGGGTTCGGGGGGCGAGCAGTACTTC. Translation: CASSQFTGSGGEQYF.

This clone was recorded a few times. The junction shows a germline mismatch at one end, possibly a read error. The CDR3 loop is CASTLGPVYEQYF. The DNA of the CDR3 is TGTGCCAGCACCTTAGGTCCTGTCTACGAGCAGTACTTC. The chain uses TRBV7-2 and TRBJ2-7; D is undetermined. The CDR3 runs to 13 residues. In germline, CDR1 is SGHTA, CDR2 FQGNSA.

The rearrangement links TRBV28 to TRBJ1-1, with a tentative D call TRBD1 (5 bases). The CDR3 extends over 14 amino acids. Germline V gene lookup returns CDR1 MDHEN and CDR2 SYDVKM. The germline V and J ends were trimmed by 3 bases and 1 base, with 9 bases remaining between them. CDR3 in DNA: TGTGCCAGCAGTTTCCCAGGACAGAACACTGAAGCTTTCTTT. Residues: CASSFPGQNTEAFF.

The gene calls are TRBV28 and TRBJ1-2; D is uncertain. The CDR3 is made up of 16 amino acids. Trimming pared 6 bases from V and 3 bases from J, leaving 20 bases between. Germline assignment: CDR1 MDHEN and CDR2 SYDVKM. In nucleotides, the CDR3 is TGTGCCAGCAGCCTCTCGTTAATCGTCAGTGACTATGGCTACACCTTC. It translates to CASSLSLIVSDYGYTF.

The chain is built from TRBV7-2 and TRBJ1-4; 9 bases match TRBD1. The V and J ends lost 5 bases and 7 bases, in that order; junction bases with no gene match: 8. The CDR3 has 15 residues. Germline CDR1 and CDR2: SGHTA and FQGNSA. The CDR3 DNA sequence: TGTGCCAGCAGCACCCGGACAGGGGAATTTGAAAAACTGTTTTTT. Translation gives CASSTRTGEFEKLFF.